The rows below give T cell receptor beta chains drawn from one sample of a study of cytomegalovirus exposure and HLA in healthy donors. The data were produced by immunoSEQ multiplex PCR, yet TCRdb's version contains in-frame clones alone and is incomplete. The table lists around 90,000 clones, less than 90% of them singletons. Sequencing was done on a sample of PBMCs. These receptors were obtained from a woman under 30 in good health and CMV-seropositive. Each CDR3 is given with its conserved first and last residue. The D gene is left open where the match is weak. The size field is filled for only some rows; it gives once, few, many or a size class.

v_gene: TRBV10-3
abundance: few
j_gene: TRBJ2-7
d_gene: -
CDR3nt: TGTGCCATCAGTGCGGACTATCCCCTACTACTCGAGCAGTACTTC
CDR3aa: CAISADYPLLLEQYF

v_gene: TRBV6-6
abundance: -
j_gene: TRBJ1-5
d_gene: TRBD1
CDR3nt: TGTGCCAGCAGTTTACTGGACAGGTCTAATCAGCCCCAGCATTTT
CDR3aa: CASSLLDRSNQPQHF

v_gene: TRBV7-2
abundance: once
j_gene: TRBJ1-2
d_gene: -
CDR3nt: TGTGCCAGCAGCTTAGACGGGTCACAGGCTTATGGCTACACCTTC
CDR3aa: CASSLDGSQAYGYTF

v_gene: TRBV4-3
abundance: -
j_gene: TRBJ1-4
d_gene: -
CDR3nt: TGCGCCAGCAGCCCGGTTGTTGCTAATGAAAAACTGTTTTTT
CDR3aa: CASSPVVANEKLFF

v_gene: TRBV19
abundance: few
j_gene: TRBJ1-4
d_gene: TRBD1
CDR3nt: TGTGCCAGTAGTATCAGGGGGCGATACGAAAAACTGTTTTTT
CDR3aa: CASSIRGRYEKLFF

v_gene: TRBV28
abundance: -
j_gene: TRBJ1-1
d_gene: TRBD1
CDR3nt: TGTGCCAGCAGTTCGCCGGGACAGGGGAACACTGAAGCTTTCTTT
CDR3aa: CASSSPGQGNTEAFF

v_gene: TRBV9
abundance: -
j_gene: TRBJ2-1
d_gene: -
CDR3nt: TGTGCCAGCAGCGTAGGGTGGCCAGGAGGGAATGAGCAGTTCTTC
CDR3aa: CASSVGWPGGNEQFF

v_gene: TRBV6-1
abundance: -
j_gene: TRBJ1-2
d_gene: TRBD1
CDR3nt: TGTGCCAGCAGTGAACTCACAGGGGGCAACTATGGCTACACCTTC
CDR3aa: CASSELTGGNYGYTF

v_gene: TRBV6-4
abundance: -
j_gene: TRBJ2-3
d_gene: TRBD1
CDR3nt: TGTGCCAGCAGTGAGGGGACAGTCAGCACAGATACGCAGTATTTT
CDR3aa: CASSEGTVSTDTQYF

v_gene: TRBV9
abundance: once
j_gene: TRBJ1-2
d_gene: -
CDR3nt: TGTGCCAGCAGCGTAGGTAAGGGGCCGAGCTACACCTTC
CDR3aa: CASSVGKGPSYTF

v_gene: TRBV7-9
abundance: -
j_gene: TRBJ1-2
d_gene: -
CDR3nt: TGTGCCAGCAGTCTCCGGGACACAGCTAACTATGGCTACACCTTC
CDR3aa: CASSLRDTANYGYTF

v_gene: TRBV11-3
abundance: -
j_gene: TRBJ2-5
d_gene: TRBD1
CDR3nt: TGTGCCAGCAGCAGAAGCGGACAGGGGGGACGAGAGACCCAGTACTTC
CDR3aa: CASSRSGQGGRETQYF

v_gene: TRBV6-5
abundance: -
j_gene: TRBJ2-2
d_gene: TRBD1
CDR3nt: TGTGCCAGCAGTGAGGGACAGTGGACCGGGGAGCTGTTTTTT
CDR3aa: CASSEGQWTGELFF

v_gene: TRBV27
abundance: few
j_gene: TRBJ1-1
d_gene: -
CDR3nt: TGTGCCAGCAGTTTTGAGGGTGCGACTGAAGCTTTCTTT
CDR3aa: CASSFEGATEAFF

v_gene: TRBV10-3
abundance: once
j_gene: TRBJ1-5
d_gene: TRBD1
CDR3nt: TGTGCCATCAGTGAGTCGACAGGGGGATTCCAGCCCCAGCATTTT
CDR3aa: CAISESTGGFQPQHF

v_gene: TRBV7-9
abundance: -
j_gene: TRBJ2-5
d_gene: -
CDR3nt: TGTGCCAGCAGCTTACGCAGGGATCGGGAGACCCAGTACTTC
CDR3aa: CASSLRRDRETQYF

v_gene: TRBV10-1
abundance: -
j_gene: TRBJ1-2
d_gene: TRBD1
CDR3nt: TGCGCCATCTCTGGACAGGCGGGGGGCTACACCTTC
CDR3aa: CAISGQAGGYTF

v_gene: TRBV6-5
abundance: -
j_gene: TRBJ1-4
d_gene: -
CDR3nt: TGTGCCAGCAGTCGCTCAGGGGCAGGAAGAGAAAAACTGTTTTTT
CDR3aa: CASSRSGAGREKLFF

v_gene: TRBV4-3
abundance: -
j_gene: TRBJ1-6
d_gene: TRBD1
CDR3nt: TGCGCCAGCAGCCAAGAGGCAGGGGGCGGCTCACATTCACCCCTCCACTTT
CDR3aa: CASSQEAGGGSHSPLHF

v_gene: TRBV6-5
abundance: -
j_gene: TRBJ2-5
d_gene: TRBD2
CDR3nt: TGTGCCAGCAGTTACTTAGCGGGGTTTAAGACCCAGTACTTC
CDR3aa: CASSYLAGFKTQYF

v_gene: TRBV7-6
abundance: -
j_gene: TRBJ2-1
d_gene: -
CDR3nt: TGTGCCAGCAGCTTAACAGGGTACGATGAGCAGTTCTTC
CDR3aa: CASSLTGYDEQFF

v_gene: TRBV7-2
abundance: -
j_gene: TRBJ1-5
d_gene: -
CDR3nt: TGTGCCAGCAGCAGATCAGGGCTGAATCAGCCCCAGCATTTT
CDR3aa: CASSRSGLNQPQHF